Shown below are 8 T cell receptor beta chains from a single sample sequenced in a study of blood T cell repertoires in COVID-19. Clones were read by immunoSEQ multiplex PCR, and TCRdb kept only the in-frame ones, dropping some. Of 150,000 to 180,000 clones detected, approximately 82% appear once; the ten largest clones hold around a tenth. Sequencing used peripheral blood. Receptor source: a woman between 50 and 59 years old with acute or convalescent COVID-19.

This chain connects TRBV15 to TRBJ2-1; 10 bases map to TRBD2. The CDR3 is made up of 17 amino acids. Germline values: CDR1 LNHNV, CDR2 YYDKDF (reference sequence). Losses at the gene ends were 5 bases for V and 1 base for J; bases not matched to a gene: 8. The CDR3 protein is CATSLLAGALSYNEQFF. In nucleotides, the CDR3 is TGTGCCACCAGCCTTCTAGCGGGGGCCCTATCCTACAATGAGCAGTTCTTC.

The V and J genes are TRBV7-2 and TRBJ1-1; D is ambiguous. V lost 4 bases and J lost 6, with 12 bases in between. The CDR3 consists of 13 residues. CDR1 is SGHTA, CDR2 FQGNSA, per germline. Here the CDR3 reads CASSSRSASEAFF. In DNA, the CDR3 is TGTGCCAGCAGCTCCCGTTCAGCGTCTGAAGCTTTCTTT.

This chain uses TRBV18 with TRBJ2-7, with 7 bases fitting TRBD2. Trimming removed 6 bases from V and 0 bases from J; junction bases left unmatched: 5. Germline V gene data show CDR1 as KGHSH and CDR2 as LQKENI. The CDR3 is 14 amino acids. CDR3 nucleotides: TGTGCCAGCTCTACAACGGGGGGCTCCTACGAGCAGTACTTC. It encodes CASSTTGGSYEQYF.

The chain recombines TRBV28 with TRBJ1-2; the match to TRBD1 covers 8 bases. The V gene's germline CDR1 is MDHEN and CDR2 SYDVKM. The CDR3 has 14 residues. The trim removed 5 bases at V and 4 bases at J, leaving 6 bases unmatched. The CDR3 here is CASSPGTGRYGYTF. CDR3 bases: TGTGCCAGCAGTCCCGGGACAGGACGCTATGGCTACACCTTC.

About this clone: An end of the junction differs from the germline gene, which may be a read error. This chain links TRBV28 with TRBJ1-4, with a tentative D call TRBD1 (6 bases). The CDR3 is made up of 14 amino acids. The germline gives CDR1 MDHEN, CDR2 SYDVKM. The CDR3 DNA is TGTGCCAGCAGTTTAGCTACCTCTAGGAAACAGGGAGTATTT. This encodes CASSLATSRKQGVF.

V and J are TRBV3-1 (or the pseudogene TRBV3-2) and TRBJ2-1, with 10 bases aligning to TRBD2. The V segment lost 4 bases and the J segment 4 bases; nucleotides outside the gene matches: 4. CDR1 is LGHDT and CDR2 is YNNKEL in the germline V gene (reference sequence). The CDR3 loop spans 15 amino acids. CDR3 residues: CASSPLAGAYNEQFF. The CDR3, as DNA: TGTGCCAGCAGCCCCCTAGCGGGAGCTTACAATGAGCAGTTCTTC.

The chain links TRBV19 to TRBJ2-2; TRBD1 agrees at 7 bases. The CDR3 contains 15 residues. Germline V lookup: CDR1 LNHDA, CDR2 SQIVND (reference sequence). The trim removed 6 bases at V and 6 bases at J, leaving 10 bases unmatched. The CDR3 bases are TGTGCCAGTAGCGCGAGGACAGGCCCAGCCGGGGAGCTGTTTTTT. Amino acids: CASSARTGPAGELFF.

This sequence joins TRBV27 and TRBJ2-1; TRBD2 might be the D (6 bases). Looked up from germline, CDR1 is MNHEY and CDR2 is SMNVEV (reference sequence). Trimming removed 2 bases at V and 1 base at J, with 9 bases between. There are 15 residues in the CDR3. The CDR3: CASSLGAGSYNEQFF. The DNA of the CDR3 is TGTGCCAGCAGTTTAGGCGCGGGATCCTACAATGAGCAGTTCTTC.